Given below is one TCR beta chain in context. The sample originates from a study of blood T cell repertoires in COVID-19. The wider study: Material from acute and convalescent COVID-19 was sourced from the United States, Italy and Spain. The analysed material was cDNA or gDNA that came from T cells, B-cell-depleted T cells, or PBMCs.

Germline V lookup: CDR1 SGHVS, CDR2 FQNEAQ. The CDR3 is made up of 16 amino acids. Between the trimmed V and J ends, which lost 5 bases and 0 bases, there was a span of 16 bases. This table comes from immunoSEQ multiplex PCR, and its TCRdb copy is limited to in-frame clones, with some not included. Of 100,000 to 150,000 clones in the sample, 85% were seen once. The material sequenced was peripheral blood. The clonotype comes from a woman of 80 years or more with COVID-19, enrolled during active disease. The chain combines TRBV7-8 with TRBJ1-1; D is undetermined. Here the CDR3 reads CASSPTLFFMNTEAFF. The CDR3 DNA follows: TGTGCCAGCAGCCCTACCCTTTTTTTCATGAACACTGAAGCTTTCTTT.